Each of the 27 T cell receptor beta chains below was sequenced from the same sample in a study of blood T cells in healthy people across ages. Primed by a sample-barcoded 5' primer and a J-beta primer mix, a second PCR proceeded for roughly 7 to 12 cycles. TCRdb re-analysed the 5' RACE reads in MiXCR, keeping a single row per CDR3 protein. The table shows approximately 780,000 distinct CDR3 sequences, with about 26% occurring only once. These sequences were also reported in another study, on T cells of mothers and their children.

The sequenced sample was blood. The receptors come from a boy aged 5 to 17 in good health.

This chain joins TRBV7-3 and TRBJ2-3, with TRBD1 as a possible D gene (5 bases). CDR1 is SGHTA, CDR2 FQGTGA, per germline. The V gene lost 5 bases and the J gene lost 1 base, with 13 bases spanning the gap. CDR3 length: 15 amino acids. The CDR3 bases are TGTGCCAGCAGCCCGGGTGGGGCCGGCACAGATACGCAGTATTTT. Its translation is CASSPGGAGTDTQYF. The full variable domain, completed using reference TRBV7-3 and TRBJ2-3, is GAGVSQTPSNKVTEKGKYVELRCDPISGHTALYWYRQSLGQGPEFLIYFQGTGAADDSGLPNDRFFAVRPEGSVSTLKIQRTERGDSAVYLCASSPGGAGTDTQYFGPGTRLTVL.

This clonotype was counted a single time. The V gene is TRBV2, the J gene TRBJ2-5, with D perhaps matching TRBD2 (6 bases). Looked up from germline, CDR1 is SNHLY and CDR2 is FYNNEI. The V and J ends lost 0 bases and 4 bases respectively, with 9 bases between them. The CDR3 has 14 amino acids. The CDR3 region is CASSEARGRETQYF. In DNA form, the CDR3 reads TGTGCCAGCAGTGAAGCGCGGGGTCGAGAGACCCAGTACTTC.

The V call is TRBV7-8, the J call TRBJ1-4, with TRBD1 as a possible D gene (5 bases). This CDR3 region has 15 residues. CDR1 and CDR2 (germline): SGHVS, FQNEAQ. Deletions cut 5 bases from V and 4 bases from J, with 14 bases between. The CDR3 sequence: CASSLYRRNNEKLFF. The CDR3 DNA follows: TGTGCCAGCAGCCTTTACAGGCGCAATAATGAAAAACTGTTTTTT.

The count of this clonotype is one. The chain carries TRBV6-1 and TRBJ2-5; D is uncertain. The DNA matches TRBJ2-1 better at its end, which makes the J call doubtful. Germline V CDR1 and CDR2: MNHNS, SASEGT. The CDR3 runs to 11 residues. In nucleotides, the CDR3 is TGTGCCGGCCTCCTGGGCAATGAGCAGTTCTTC. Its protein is CAGLLGNEQFF.

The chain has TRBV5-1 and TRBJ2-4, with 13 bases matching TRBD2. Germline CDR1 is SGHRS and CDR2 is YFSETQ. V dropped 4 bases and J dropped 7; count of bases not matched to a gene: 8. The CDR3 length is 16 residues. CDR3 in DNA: TGCGCCAGCAGCCCCCGGACTAGCGGGGGCGGGAACATTCAGTACTTC. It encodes CASSPRTSGGGNIQYF.

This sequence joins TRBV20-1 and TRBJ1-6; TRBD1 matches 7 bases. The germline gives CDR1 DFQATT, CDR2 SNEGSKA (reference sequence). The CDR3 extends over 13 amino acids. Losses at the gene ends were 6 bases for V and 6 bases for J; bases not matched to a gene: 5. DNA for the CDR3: TGCAGTGCCCCGGGACAGAGTAATTCACCCCTCCACTTT. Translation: CSAPGQSNSPLHF.

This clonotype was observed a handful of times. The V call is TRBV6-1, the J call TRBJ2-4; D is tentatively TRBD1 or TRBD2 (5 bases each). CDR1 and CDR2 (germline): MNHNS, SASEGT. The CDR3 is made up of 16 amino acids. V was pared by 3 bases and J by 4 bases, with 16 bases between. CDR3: CASSDGGYLAKNIQYF. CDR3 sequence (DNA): TGTGCCAGCAGTGATGGGGGATACTTGGCAAAAAACATTCAGTACTTC.

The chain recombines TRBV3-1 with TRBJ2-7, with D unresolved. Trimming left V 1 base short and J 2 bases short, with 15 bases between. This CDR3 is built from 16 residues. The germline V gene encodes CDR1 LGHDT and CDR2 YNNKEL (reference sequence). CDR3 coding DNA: TGTGCCAGCAGCCAAGCTCTCTCCCTCCGGACCTACGAGCAGTACTTC. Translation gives CASSQALSLRTYEQYF.

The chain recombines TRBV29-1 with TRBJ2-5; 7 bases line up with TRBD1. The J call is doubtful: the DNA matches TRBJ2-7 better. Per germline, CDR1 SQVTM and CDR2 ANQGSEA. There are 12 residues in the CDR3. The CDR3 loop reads CSVEVGTVEQYF. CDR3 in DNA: TGCAGCGTTGAAGTAGGGACAGTCGAGCAGTACTTC.

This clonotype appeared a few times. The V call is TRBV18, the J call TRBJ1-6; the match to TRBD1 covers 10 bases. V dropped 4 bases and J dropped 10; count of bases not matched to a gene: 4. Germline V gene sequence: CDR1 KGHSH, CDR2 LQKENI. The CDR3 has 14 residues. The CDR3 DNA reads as TGTGCCAGCTCACAAGGGACAGGGGACTCACCCCTCCACTTT. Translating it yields CASSQGTGDSPLHF.

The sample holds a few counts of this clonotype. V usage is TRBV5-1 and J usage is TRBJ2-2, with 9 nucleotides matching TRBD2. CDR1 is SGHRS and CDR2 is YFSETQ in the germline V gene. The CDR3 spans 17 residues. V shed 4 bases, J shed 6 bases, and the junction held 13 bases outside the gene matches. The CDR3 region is CASSPRTPGLAAGELFF. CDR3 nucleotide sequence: TGCGCCAGCAGCCCGCGTACACCGGGACTAGCAGCCGGGGAGCTGTTTTTT.

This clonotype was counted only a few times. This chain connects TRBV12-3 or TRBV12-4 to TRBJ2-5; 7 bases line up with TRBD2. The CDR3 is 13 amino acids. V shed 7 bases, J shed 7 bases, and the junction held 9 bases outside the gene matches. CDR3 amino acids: CASTMTSWGTQYF. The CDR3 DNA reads TGTGCCAGCACTATGACTAGCTGGGGGACCCAGTACTTC.

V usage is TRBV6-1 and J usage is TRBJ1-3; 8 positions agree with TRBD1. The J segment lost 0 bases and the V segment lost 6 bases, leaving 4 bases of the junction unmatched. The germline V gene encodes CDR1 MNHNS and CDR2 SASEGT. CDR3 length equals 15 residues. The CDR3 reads CASRVDRASGNTIYF. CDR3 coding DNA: TGTGCCAGCAGGGTGGACAGGGCCTCTGGAAACACCATATATTTT.

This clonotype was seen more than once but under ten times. The CDR3 here is CAMGEKGNTIYF. The CDR3 bases are TGTGCCATGGGGGAAAAAGGAAACACCATATATTTT. The rearrangement uses TRBV28 and TRBJ1-3; D possibly corresponds to TRBD1 (5 bases). This CDR3 has 12 amino acids. The germline gives CDR1 MDHEN, CDR2 SYDVKM. Trimming took 10 bases from V and 4 from J, leaving 11 bases between them.

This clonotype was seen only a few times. CDR3 amino acids: CSVVFVGGAETQYF. The CDR3 DNA sequence: TGCAGCGTTGTCTTTGTAGGGGGCGCAGAGACCCAGTACTTC. This rearrangement joins TRBV29-1 to TRBJ2-5; 7 positions match TRBD1. Losses at the gene ends were 4 bases for V and 4 bases for J; bases not matched to a gene: 9. The CDR3 covers 14 residues. Germline V lookup: CDR1 SQVTM, CDR2 ANQGSEA.

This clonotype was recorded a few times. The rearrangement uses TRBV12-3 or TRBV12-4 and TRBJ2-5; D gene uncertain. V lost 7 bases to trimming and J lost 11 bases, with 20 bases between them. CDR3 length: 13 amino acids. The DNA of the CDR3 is TGTGCCAGCACCATCGTCTCAACCAGAGAGCAGTACTTC. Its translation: CASTIVSTREQYF.

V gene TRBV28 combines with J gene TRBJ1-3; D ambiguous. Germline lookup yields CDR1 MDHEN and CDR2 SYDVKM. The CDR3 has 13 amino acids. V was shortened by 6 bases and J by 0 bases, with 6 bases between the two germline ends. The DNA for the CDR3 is TGTGCCAGCAGAATCACCTCTGGAAACACCATATATTTT. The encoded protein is CASRITSGNTIYF.

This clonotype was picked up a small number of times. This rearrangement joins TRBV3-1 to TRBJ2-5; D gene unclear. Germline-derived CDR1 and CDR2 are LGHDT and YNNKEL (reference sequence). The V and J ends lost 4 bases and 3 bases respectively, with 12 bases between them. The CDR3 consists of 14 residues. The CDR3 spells CASSLTVGEETQYF. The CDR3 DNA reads TGTGCCAGCAGCCTCACGGTGGGTGAAGAGACCCAGTACTTC.

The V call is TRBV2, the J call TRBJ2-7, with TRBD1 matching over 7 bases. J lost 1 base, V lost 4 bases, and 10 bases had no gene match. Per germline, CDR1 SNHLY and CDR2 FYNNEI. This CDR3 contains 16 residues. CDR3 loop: CASSASRDSISYEQYF. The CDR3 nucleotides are TGTGCCAGCAGTGCCTCCCGGGACAGTATTTCCTACGAGCAGTACTTC.

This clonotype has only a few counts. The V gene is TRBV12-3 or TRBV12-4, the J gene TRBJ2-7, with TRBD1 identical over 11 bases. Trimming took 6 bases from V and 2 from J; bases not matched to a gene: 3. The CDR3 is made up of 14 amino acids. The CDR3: CASRPDRGPYEQYF. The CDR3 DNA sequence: TGTGCCAGCAGACCGGACAGGGGGCCCTACGAGCAGTACTTC.

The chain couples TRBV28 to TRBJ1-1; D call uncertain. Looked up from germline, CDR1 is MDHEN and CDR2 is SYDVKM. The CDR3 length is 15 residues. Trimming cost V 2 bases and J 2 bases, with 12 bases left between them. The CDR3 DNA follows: TGTGCCAGCAGTTTAAAGCGGGAGGGAAACACTGAAGCTTTCTTT. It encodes CASSLKREGNTEAFF.

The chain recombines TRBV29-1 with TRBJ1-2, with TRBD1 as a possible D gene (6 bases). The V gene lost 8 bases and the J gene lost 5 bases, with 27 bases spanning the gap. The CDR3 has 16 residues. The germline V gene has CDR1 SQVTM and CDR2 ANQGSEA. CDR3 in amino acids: CSPPGGRPGAGYGYTF. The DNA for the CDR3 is TGCAGCCCCCCGGGGGGTCGACCGGGGGCAGGGTATGGCTACACCTTC.

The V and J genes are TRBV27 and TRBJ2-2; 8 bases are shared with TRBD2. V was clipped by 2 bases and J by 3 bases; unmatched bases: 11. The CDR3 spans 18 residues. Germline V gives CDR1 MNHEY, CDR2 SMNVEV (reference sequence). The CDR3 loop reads CASSLRQPGGLYTGELFF. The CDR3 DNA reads TGTGCCAGCAGTTTAAGGCAACCGGGGGGGTTGTACACCGGGGAGCTGTTTTTT.

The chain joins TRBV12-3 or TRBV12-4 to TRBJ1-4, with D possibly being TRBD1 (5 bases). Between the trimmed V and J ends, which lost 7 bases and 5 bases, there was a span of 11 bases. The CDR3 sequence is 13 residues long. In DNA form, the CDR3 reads TGTGCCAGCACCTCGGGACCGAATGAAAAACTGTTTTTT. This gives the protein CASTSGPNEKLFF.

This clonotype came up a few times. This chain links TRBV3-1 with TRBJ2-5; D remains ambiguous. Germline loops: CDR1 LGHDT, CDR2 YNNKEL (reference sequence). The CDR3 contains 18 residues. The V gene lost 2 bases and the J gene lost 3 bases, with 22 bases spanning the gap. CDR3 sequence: CASSQLFAPAIGKETQYF. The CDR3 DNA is TGTGCCAGCAGCCAACTCTTTGCTCCGGCCATTGGGAAAGAGACCCAGTACTTC.

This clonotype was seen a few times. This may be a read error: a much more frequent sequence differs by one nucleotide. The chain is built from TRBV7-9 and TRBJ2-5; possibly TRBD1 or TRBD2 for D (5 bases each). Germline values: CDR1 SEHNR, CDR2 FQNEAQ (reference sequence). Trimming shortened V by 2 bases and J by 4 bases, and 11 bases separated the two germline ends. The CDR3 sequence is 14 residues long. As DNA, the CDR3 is TGTGCCAGCAGCTTATCCGGGGCCCGAGAGACCCAGTACTTC. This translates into CASSLSGARETQYF.

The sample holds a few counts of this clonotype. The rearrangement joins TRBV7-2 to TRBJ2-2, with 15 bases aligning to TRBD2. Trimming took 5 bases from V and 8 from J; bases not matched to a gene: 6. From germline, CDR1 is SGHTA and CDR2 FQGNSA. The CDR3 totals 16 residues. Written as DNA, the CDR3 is TGTGCCAGCAGCCAGGGACTAGCGGGGGGTATAGGGGAGCTGTTTTTT. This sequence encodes CASSQGLAGGIGELFF.